A selection of T cell receptor beta chains follows, all from one sample in a study of blood T cell repertoires in COVID-19. Sequencing was performed with immunoSEQ multiplex PCR; in TCRdb, only in-frame clones are kept and a portion is missing. The sample includes a few hundred thousand clones, nearly 90% of them seen just once. The specimen was PBMCs or T cells enriched from blood (not recorded which). Receptors were obtained from a woman aged 18-30 years with acute COVID-19. The CDR3 runs from the conserved cysteine through the conserved F or W. The order of the fields is clone size, CDR3 length, J gene, D gene, V gene, CDR3 protein, CDR3 DNA. The D gene is left open where the match is weak. Clone size is given for some rows only: seen once, a few or many times, or a class if the clone is expanded.

>NA|16|TRBJ2-2|TRBD1|TRBV7-9
CASSFPGQGDTGELFF
TGTGCCAGCAGCTTCCCGGGACAGGGCGATACCGGGGAGCTGTTTTTT
>NA|17|TRBJ2-7|TRBD1|TRBV28
CASSPPLPGTGTYEQYF
TGTGCCAGCAGTCCTCCACTCCCCGGGACAGGGACCTACGAGCAGTACTTC
>NA|19|TRBJ2-1|NA|TRBV28
CASSPGDVRGSGRDNEQFF
TGTGCCAGCAGTCCTGGAGACGTCAGGGGAAGCGGCCGGGACAATGAGCAGTTCTTC
>NA|17|TRBJ2-3|NA|TRBV28
CASSLSYRGNRADTQYF
TGTGCCAGCAGTTTAAGTTACCGGGGGAATAGGGCAGATACGCAGTATTTT
>NA|13|TRBJ1-5|NA|TRBV6-5
CASTSGESQPQHF
TGTGCCAGCACATCCGGTGAGTCTCAGCCCCAGCATTTT
>NA|15|TRBJ2-2|NA|TRBV7-9
CASSPPRARTGELFF
TGTGCCAGCAGCCCCCCGCGGGCTAGAACCGGGGAGCTGTTTTTT
>NA|14|TRBJ2-7|NA|TRBV15
CATSFRDFSYEQYF
TGTGCCACCAGCTTCCGGGACTTCTCCTACGAGCAGTACTTC
>many|15|TRBJ2-5|TRBD2|TRBV5-1
CASSFQGSGEETQYF
TGCGCCAGCAGCTTTCAAGGTAGCGGGGAAGAGACCCAGTACTTC
>NA|11|TRBJ2-1|NA|TRBV5-1
CASSLRSEQFF
TGCGCCAGCAGCTTGAGGAGTGAGCAGTTCTTC
>few|12|TRBJ2-1|NA|TRBV9
CASSVGVYEQFF
TGTGCCAGCAGCGTGGGAGTCTATGAGCAGTTCTTC
>NA|14|TRBJ2-1|TRBD2|TRBV11-2
CASSLVAGIREQFF
TGTGCCAGCAGCTTAGTAGCGGGAATACGAGAGCAGTTCTTC
>NA|16|TRBJ2-7|TRBD1|TRBV29-1
CSVDGPRGSQGYEQYF
TGCAGCGTAGACGGTCCCAGGGGGTCCCAAGGGTACGAGCAGTACTTC
>NA|18|TRBJ1-1|TRBD1|TRBV7-8
CASSLARQGGAMNTEAFF
TGTGCCAGCAGCTTAGCTCGACAGGGTGGGGCGATGAACACTGAAGCTTTCTTT
>NA|17|TRBJ1-6|NA|TRBV27
CASSLRGGTGMSSPLHF
TGTGCCAGCAGTTTAAGAGGAGGGACCGGCATGTCTTCACCCCTCCACTTT
>NA|14|TRBJ1-6|NA|TRBV6-2/TRBV6-3
CASSTNTGSSPLHF
TGTGCCAGCAGTACAAACACAGGGAGCTCACCCCTCCACTTT
>NA|15|TRBJ2-1|NA|TRBV29-1
CSVTRGAGRSGRQFF
TGCAGCGTAACCCGGGGGGCGGGCCGGTCCGGTAGGCAGTTCTTC
>NA|14|TRBJ1-4|TRBD1|TRBV6-1
CASSEGQGDEKLFF
TGTGCCAGCAGTGAAGGGCAGGGGGATGAAAAACTGTTTTTT
>NA|11|TRBJ1-2|NA|TRBV28
CASTPGYGYTF
TGTGCCAGCACCCCGGGGTATGGCTACACCTTC
>NA|14|TRBJ1-4|NA|TRBV19
CASTNRQGNEKLFF
TGTGCCAGTACCAATAGGCAGGGTAATGAAAAACTGTTTTTT
>NA|15|TRBJ1-4|NA|TRBV28
CASQAAGGLNEKLFF
TGTGCCAGCCAGGCAGCCGGGGGGCTAAATGAAAAACTGTTTTTT
>NA|14|TRBJ2-1|NA|TRBV5-1
CASSFGRGGNEQFF
TGCGCCAGCAGCTTCGGCAGGGGCGGCAATGAGCAGTTCTTC
>NA|12|TRBJ1-5|NA|TRBV28
CASRIENQPQHF
TGTGCCAGCAGGATCGAGAATCAGCCCCAGCATTTT
>NA|14|TRBJ1-1|NA|TRBV5-1
CASSLHNRDIEAFF
TGCGCCAGCAGCTTACACAATCGGGACATTGAAGCTTTCTTT
>NA|16|TRBJ2-1|TRBD2|TRBV4-2
CASSQRTSGAYNEQFF
TGTGCCAGCAGCCAGAGGACTAGCGGAGCCTACAATGAGCAGTTCTTC
>NA|18|TRBJ1-4|NA|TRBV28
CASSLLPYRQAWNEKLFF
TGTGCCAGCAGTTTATTACCCTATCGACAGGCATGGAATGAAAAACTGTTTTTT
>NA|16|TRBJ2-1|TRBD2|TRBV7-2
CASSSDMASGSLGQFF
TGTGCCAGCAGCTCCGATATGGCTAGCGGGAGCCTGGGGCAGTTCTTC
>NA|13|TRBJ1-2|TRBD1|TRBV12-3/TRBV12-4
CASSWGQNYGYTF
TGTGCCAGCAGTTGGGGACAGAACTATGGCTACACCTTC
>few|16|TRBJ2-7|NA|TRBV7-3
CASRAPGTAGVGEQYF
TGTGCCAGCAGGGCCCCCGGGACAGCGGGAGTTGGCGAGCAGTACTTC
>NA|14|TRBJ2-7|TRBD2|TRBV6-1
CASSDSGRIYEQYF
TGTGCCAGCAGTGACAGCGGGAGAATATACGAGCAGTACTTC
>once|15|TRBJ2-5|TRBD1|TRBV7-3
CASSLAGTGGETQYF
TGTGCCAGCAGCTTAGCCGGGACAGGGGGAGAGACCCAGTACTTC
>NA|15|TRBJ2-1|TRBD2|TRBV29-1
CSIRPREDLNNEQFF
TGCAGCATTCGCCCCCGGGAGGACCTGAACAATGAGCAGTTCTTC
>NA|14|TRBJ2-7|NA|TRBV28
CASSLLGGANEQYF
TGTGCCAGCAGTTTATTGGGGGGAGCCAACGAGCAGTACTTC
>NA|11|TRBJ2-1|NA|TRBV5-1
CASILMNEQFF
TGCGCCAGCATTCTTATGAATGAGCAGTTCTTC
>NA|15|TRBJ2-3|NA|TRBV30
CAWSGVAGREDTQYF
TGTGCCTGGAGTGGTGTGGCAGGAAGAGAAGATACGCAGTATTTT
>NA|15|TRBJ1-2|TRBD1|TRBV28
CASSPSGQGNYGYTF
TGTGCCAGCAGCCCCTCGGGACAGGGGAACTATGGCTACACCTTC
>NA|14|TRBJ1-1|TRBD1|TRBV5-1
CASSLEAGGTEAFF
TGCGCCAGCAGCTTGGAGGCAGGGGGCACTGAAGCTTTCTTT
>NA|18|TRBJ2-2|NA|TRBV28
CASSLLRLRVTNTGELFF
TGTGCCAGCAGTTTATTAAGACTGCGCGTTACGAACACCGGGGAGCTGTTTTTT
>NA|13|TRBJ2-7|NA|TRBV6-5
CASSPGVPYEQYF
TGTGCCAGCAGCCCAGGGGTGCCCTACGAGCAGTACTTC
>once|13|TRBJ1-1|TRBD1|TRBV12-3/TRBV12-4
CASSLSGGGQAFF
TGTGCCAGCAGTTTATCAGGGGGTGGTCAAGCTTTCTTT
>NA|14|TRBJ2-3|NA|TRBV5-8
CASSFTSSDGTQYF
TGTGCCAGCAGCTTCACGTCATCCGACGGGACGCAGTATTTT
>NA|15|TRBJ1-4|NA|TRBV28
CASSFVGAGNEKLFF
TGTGCCAGCAGTTTTGTGGGGGCCGGTAATGAAAAACTGTTTTTT
>NA|11|TRBJ2-7|NA|TRBV6-5
CATQGTYEQYF
TGTGCCACCCAGGGCACCTACGAGCAGTACTTC
>NA|15|TRBJ1-1|NA|TRBV23-1
CASSQSGGNEHEAFF
TGCGCCAGCAGTCAATCGGGCGGGAACGAGCATGAAGCTTTCTTT
>NA|14|TRBJ1-5|NA|TRBV7-2
CASSAGKGVQPQHF
TGTGCCAGCAGCGCCGGCAAGGGGGTGCAGCCCCAGCATTTT
>few|13|TRBJ2-1|TRBD2|TRBV29-1
CSASGSSYNEQFF
TGCAGCGCTAGCGGGAGCTCCTACAATGAGCAGTTCTTC